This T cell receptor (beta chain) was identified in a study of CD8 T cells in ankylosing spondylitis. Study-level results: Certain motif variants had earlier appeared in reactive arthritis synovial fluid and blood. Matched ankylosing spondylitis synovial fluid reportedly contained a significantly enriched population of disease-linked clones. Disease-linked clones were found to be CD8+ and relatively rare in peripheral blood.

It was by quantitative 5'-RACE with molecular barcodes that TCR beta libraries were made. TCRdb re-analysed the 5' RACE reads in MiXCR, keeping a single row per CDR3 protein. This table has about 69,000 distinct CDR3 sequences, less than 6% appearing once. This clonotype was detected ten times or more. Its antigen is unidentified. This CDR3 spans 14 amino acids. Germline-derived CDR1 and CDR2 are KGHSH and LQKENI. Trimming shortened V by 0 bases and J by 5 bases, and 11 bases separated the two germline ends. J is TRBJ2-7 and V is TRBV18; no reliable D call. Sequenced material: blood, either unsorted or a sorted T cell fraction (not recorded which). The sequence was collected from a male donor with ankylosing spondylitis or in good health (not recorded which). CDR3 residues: CASSPPDKIHEQYF. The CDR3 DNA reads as TGTGCCAGCTCACCACCCGACAAGATCCACGAGCAGTACTTC. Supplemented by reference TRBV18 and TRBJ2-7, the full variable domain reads NAGVMQNPRHLVRRRGQEARLRCSPMKGHSHVYWYRQLPEEGLKFMVYLQKENIIDESGMPKERFSAEFPKEGPSILRIQQVVRGDSAAYFCASSPPDKIHEQYFGPGTRLTVT.